The clone carrying this T cell receptor beta chain occurred once. Its antigen is currently unknown. While the first cohort had 500 to 700 subjects, the donors belonged to the separate validation cohort of about 110 subjects. The data stem from a study of cytomegalovirus exposure and HLA in healthy donors. Study-wide points: Rarity marked most TCR sequences, yet some public TCRs occurred in many donors. According to a subsequent analysis, TCR clusters from the first cohort were inclined to appear together in the 130 or so validation repertoires.

Generated by immunoSEQ multiplex PCR, the TCRdb table keeps only in-frame clones and is missing some. The sample has under 250,000 clones, around 90% seen once. Germline lookup yields CDR1 LGHNT and CDR2 FRNRAP. The CDR3 covers 16 residues. V lost 1 base and J lost 5, with 18 bases in between. Material for sequencing was PBMCs. This sequence originates from a woman aged 18-29 years in good health and CMV-seronegative. This chain connects TRBV12-5 to TRBJ2-7, with TRBD1 as a possible D gene (5 bases). The DNA of the CDR3 is TGTGCTAGTGGTTTGGGCCTCGTCGTCGGCAGGGACGAGCAGTACTTC. It codes for CASGLGLVVGRDEQYF.